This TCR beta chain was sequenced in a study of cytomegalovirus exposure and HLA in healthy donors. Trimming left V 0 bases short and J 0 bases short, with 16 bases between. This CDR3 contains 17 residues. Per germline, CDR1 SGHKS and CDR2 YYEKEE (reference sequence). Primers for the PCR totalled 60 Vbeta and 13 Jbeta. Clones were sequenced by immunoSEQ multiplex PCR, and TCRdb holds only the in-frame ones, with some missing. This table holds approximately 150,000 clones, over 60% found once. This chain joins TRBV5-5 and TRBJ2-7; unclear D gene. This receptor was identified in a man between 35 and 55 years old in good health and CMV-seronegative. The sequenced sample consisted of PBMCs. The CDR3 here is CASSLAFEMLLSYEQYF. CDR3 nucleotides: TGTGCCAGCAGCTTGGCCTTTGAGATGCTACTCTCCTACGAGCAGTACTTC.